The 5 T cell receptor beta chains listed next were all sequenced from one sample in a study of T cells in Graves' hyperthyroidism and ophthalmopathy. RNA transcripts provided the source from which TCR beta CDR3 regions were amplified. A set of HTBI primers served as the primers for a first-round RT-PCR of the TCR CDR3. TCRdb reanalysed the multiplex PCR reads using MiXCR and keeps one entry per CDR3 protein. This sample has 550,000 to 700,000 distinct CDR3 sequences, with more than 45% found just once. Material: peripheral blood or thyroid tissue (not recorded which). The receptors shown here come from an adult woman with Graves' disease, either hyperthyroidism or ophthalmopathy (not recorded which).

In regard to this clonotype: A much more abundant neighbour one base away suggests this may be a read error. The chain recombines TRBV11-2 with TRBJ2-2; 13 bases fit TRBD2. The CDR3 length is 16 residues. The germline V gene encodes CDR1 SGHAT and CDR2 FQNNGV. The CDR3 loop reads CAGSPGLAGYVGELFF. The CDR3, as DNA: TGTGCCGGCAGCCCGGGACTAGCGGGATATGTCGGGGAGCTGTTTTTT.

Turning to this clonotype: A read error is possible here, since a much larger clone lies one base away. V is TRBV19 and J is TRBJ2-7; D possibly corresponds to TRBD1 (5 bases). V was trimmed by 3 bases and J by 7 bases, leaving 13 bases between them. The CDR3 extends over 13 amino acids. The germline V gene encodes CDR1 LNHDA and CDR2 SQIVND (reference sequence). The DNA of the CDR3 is TGTGCCAGTAGTATCGGCAGGGCGGAGGAGCAGTACTTC. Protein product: CASSIGRAEEQYF.

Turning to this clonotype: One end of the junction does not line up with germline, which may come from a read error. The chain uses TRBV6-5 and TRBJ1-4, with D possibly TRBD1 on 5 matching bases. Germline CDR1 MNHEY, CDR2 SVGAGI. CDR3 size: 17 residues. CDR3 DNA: TGTGCCAGCAGGTCATTTTCAAGGACAACCGCTAATGAAAAACTGGTTTTT. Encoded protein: CASRSFSRTTANEKLVF.

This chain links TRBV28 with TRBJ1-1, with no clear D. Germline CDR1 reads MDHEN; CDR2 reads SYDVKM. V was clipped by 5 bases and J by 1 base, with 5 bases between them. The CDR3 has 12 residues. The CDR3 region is CASSVPNTEAFF. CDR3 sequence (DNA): TGTGCCAGCAGTGTGCCGAACACTGAAGCTTTCTTT.

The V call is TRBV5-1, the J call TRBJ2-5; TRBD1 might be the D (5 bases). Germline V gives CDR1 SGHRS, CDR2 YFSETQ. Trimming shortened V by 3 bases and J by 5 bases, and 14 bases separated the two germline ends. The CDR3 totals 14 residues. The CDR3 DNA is TGCGCCAGCAGCTCCCAGGGTGTCGAGGAGACCCAGTACTTC. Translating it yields CASSSQGVEETQYF.